The clone carrying this TCR beta chain was seen only once. The antigen remains unidentified. These data are taken from a study of shared clonotypes between healthy human individuals. This table comes from immunoSEQ multiplex PCR, and its TCRdb copy is limited to in-frame clones, with some not included. Counted here are 2 million to 3 million clones, roughly 93% occurring once; the ten biggest clones make up 0.36%. CDR1 is SGHTA and CDR2 is FQGTGA in the germline V gene. This CDR3 spans 15 amino acids. V was clipped by 5 bases and J by 4 bases; unmatched bases: 6. Study observations and caveats: Larger richness was generally estimated for naive than memory subsets.

The chain employs TRBV7-3 and TRBJ2-1, with TRBD1 matching 9 bases. Sequencing input: naive CD4+ T cells from PBMCs. The sample's subset: CD45RA+ positively selected. This sequence was found in a man younger than 35 in good health. Some clones in this sample may be carry-over from other donors' samples. In DNA form, the CDR3 reads TGTGCCAGCAGCCAACAGGGGGCGGGTTACAATGAGCAGTTCTTC. Translating it yields CASSQQGAGYNEQFF.